This record looks at one T cell receptor (beta chain) sequence and its context. What it binds is not known. The data are from a study of blood T cells in healthy people across ages. Germline assignment: CDR1 SGHDT and CDR2 YYEEEE. CDR3 length: 15 residues. V dropped 4 bases and J dropped 4; count of bases not matched to a gene: 8. A second PCR of roughly 7 to 11 cycles used a sample-barcoded 5' primer and a J-beta primer mix. Every sample returned 3 million or more CDR3-containing paired-end reads. MiXCR was run by TCRdb on the 5' RACE reads, yielding one entry per CDR3 protein. The data show over 950,000 distinct CDR3 sequences, with roughly two fifths seen just once and roughly 14% held by the top ten. The study's findings and limits: The study found more naive CD4+ cells and higher diversity in long-lived than aged donors.

Caucasian, healthy and from Russia, the donors were aged between about 6 and 90. V gene TRBV5-6 combines with J gene TRBJ2-3; 8 bases agree with TRBD1. The TCR comes from a young man in good health. Sequencing was performed on blood. The CDR3 nucleotides are TGTGCCAGCAGCCCCGGGACAGGTAGCCCAGATACGCAGTATTTT. It specifies CASSPGTGSPDTQYF.